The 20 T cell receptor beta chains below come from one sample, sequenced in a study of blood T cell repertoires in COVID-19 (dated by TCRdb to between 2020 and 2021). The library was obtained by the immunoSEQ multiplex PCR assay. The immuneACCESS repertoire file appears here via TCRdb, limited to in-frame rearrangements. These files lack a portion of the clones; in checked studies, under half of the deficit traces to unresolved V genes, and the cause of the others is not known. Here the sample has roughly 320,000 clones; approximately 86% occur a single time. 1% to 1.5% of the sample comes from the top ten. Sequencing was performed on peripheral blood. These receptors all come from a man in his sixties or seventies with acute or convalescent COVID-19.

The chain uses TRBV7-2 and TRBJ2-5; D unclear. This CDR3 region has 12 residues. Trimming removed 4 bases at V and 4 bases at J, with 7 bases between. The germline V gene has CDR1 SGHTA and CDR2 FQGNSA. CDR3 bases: TGTGCCAGCAGCTCTTTCCGAGAGACCCAGTACTTC. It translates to CASSSFRETQYF.

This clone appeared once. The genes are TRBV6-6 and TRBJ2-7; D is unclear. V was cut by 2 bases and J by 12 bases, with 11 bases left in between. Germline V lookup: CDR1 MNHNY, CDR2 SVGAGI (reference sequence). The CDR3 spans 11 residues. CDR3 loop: CASSYGQYWYF. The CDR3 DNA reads TGTGCCAGCAGTTACGGGCAGTACTGGTACTTC.

This chain's CDR3 is CASSTTLRGAYEQYF. In DNA, the CDR3 is TGTGCCAGCAGCACAACCTTGCGGGGGGCCTACGAGCAGTACTTC. The chain is built from TRBV5-4 and TRBJ2-7; 8 positions match TRBD2. Trimming removed 4 bases from V and 2 bases from J; junction bases left unmatched: 8. Germline V lookup: CDR1 SGHNT, CDR2 YYREEE (reference sequence). This CDR3 has 15 residues.

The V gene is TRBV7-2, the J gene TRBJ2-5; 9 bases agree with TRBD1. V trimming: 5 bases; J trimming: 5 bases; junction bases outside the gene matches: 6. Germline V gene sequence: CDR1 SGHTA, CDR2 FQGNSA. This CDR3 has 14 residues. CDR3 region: CASSVTGTGETQYF. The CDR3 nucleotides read TGTGCCAGCAGCGTAACCGGGACAGGGGAGACCCAGTACTTC.

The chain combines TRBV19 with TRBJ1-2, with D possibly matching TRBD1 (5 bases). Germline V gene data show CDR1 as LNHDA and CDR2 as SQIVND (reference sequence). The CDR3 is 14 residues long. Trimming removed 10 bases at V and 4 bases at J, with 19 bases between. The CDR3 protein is CATSIPGQPYGYTF. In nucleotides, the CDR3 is TGTGCCACCTCTATCCCAGGACAACCCTATGGCTACACCTTC.

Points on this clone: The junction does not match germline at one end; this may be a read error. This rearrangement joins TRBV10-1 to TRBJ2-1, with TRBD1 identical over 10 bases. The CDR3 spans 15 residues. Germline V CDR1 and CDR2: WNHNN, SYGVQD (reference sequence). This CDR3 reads CAGSGKTGGFNEQFF. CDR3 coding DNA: TGCGCCGGCAGTGGAAAGACAGGGGGCTTCAATGAGCAGTTCTTC.

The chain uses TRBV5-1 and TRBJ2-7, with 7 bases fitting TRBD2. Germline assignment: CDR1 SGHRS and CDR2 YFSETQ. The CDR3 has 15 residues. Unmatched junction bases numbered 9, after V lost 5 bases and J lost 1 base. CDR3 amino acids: CASSFSSGGSYEQYF. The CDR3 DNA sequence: TGCGCCAGCAGTTTTTCTAGCGGAGGATCCTACGAGCAGTACTTC.

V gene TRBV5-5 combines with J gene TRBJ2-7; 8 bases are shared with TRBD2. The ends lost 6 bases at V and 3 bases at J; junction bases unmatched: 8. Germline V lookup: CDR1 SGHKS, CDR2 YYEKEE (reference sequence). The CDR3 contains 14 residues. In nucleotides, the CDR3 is TGTGCCAGCACCCTCGGGGGGGGCATCTACGAGCAGTACTTC. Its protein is CASTLGGGIYEQYF.

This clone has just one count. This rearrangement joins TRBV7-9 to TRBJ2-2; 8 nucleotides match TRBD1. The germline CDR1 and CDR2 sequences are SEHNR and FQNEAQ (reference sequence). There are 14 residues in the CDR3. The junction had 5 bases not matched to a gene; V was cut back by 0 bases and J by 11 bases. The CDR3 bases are TGTGCCAGCAGCTTAGCGGCCAGGGGGCAAGAGCTGTTTTTT. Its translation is CASSLAARGQELFF.

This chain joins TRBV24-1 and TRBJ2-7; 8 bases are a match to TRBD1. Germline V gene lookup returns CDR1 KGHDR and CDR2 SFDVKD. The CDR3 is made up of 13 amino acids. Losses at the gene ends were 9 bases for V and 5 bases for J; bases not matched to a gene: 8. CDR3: CATGGQGKDEQYF. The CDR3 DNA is TGTGCCACCGGAGGACAGGGAAAAGACGAGCAGTACTTC.

As DNA, the CDR3 is TGCGCCAGCAGCGCGGGAGGGAAAGATACGCAGTATTTT. Translating gives CASSAGGKDTQYF. The J gene is TRBJ2-3, the V gene TRBV5-1; 9 bases match TRBD2. The CDR3 loop spans 13 amino acids. V lost 4 bases to trimming and J lost 5 bases; unmatched junction nucleotides: 2. Per the germline V gene, CDR1 is SGHRS and CDR2 is YFSETQ.

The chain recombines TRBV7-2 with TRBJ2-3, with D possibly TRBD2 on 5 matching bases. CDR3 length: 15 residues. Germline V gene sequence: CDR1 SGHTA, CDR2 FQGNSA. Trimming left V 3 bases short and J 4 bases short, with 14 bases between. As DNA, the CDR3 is TGTGCCAGCAGCTTCCTCGGACTGTTGGCAGATACGCAGTATTTT. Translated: CASSFLGLLADTQYF. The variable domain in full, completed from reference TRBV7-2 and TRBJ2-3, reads GAGVSQSPSNKVTEKGKDVELRCDPISGHTALYWYRQSLGQGLEFLIYFQGNSAPDKSGLPSDRFSAERTGGSVSTLTIQRTQQEDSAVYLCASSFLGLLADTQYFGPGTRLTVL.

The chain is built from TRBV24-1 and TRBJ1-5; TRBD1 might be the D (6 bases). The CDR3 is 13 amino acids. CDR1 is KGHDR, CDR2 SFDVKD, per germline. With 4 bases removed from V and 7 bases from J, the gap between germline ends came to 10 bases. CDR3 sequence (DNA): TGTGCCACCAGTGACAGGGGCGGGCAGCCCCAGCATTTT. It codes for CATSDRGGQPQHF.

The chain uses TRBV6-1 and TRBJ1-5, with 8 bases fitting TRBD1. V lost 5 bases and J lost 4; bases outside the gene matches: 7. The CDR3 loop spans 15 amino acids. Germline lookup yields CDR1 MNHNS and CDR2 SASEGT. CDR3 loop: CASSSHDRGNQPQHF. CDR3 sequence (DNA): TGTGCCAGCAGTTCCCACGACAGGGGAAATCAGCCCCAGCATTTT.

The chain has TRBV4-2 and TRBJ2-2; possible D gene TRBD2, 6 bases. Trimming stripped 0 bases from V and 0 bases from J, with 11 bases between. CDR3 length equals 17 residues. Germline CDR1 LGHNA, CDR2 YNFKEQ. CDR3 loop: CASSQDLAGTNTGELFF. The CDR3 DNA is TGTGCCAGCAGCCAAGACCTGGCGGGAACGAACACCGGGGAGCTGTTTTTT.

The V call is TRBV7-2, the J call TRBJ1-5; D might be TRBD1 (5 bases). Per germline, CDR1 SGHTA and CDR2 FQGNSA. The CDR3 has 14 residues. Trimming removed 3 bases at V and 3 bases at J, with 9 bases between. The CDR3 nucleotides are TGTGCCAGCAGCTTTAGACAGATCAATCAGCCCCAGCATTTT. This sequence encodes CASSFRQINQPQHF.

As DNA, the CDR3 is TGTGCCAGCTCAACTGGACTAGCCATCACCGGGGAGCTGTTTTTT. Residues: CASSTGLAITGELFF. The chain carries TRBV18 and TRBJ2-2, with 8 bases identical to TRBD2. V was clipped by 5 bases and J by 4 bases; unmatched bases: 6. CDR3 length: 15 residues. The germline V gene has CDR1 KGHSH and CDR2 LQKENI.

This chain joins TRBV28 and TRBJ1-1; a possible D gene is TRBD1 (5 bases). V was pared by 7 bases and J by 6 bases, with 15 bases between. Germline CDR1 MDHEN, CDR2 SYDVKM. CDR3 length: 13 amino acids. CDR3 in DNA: TGTGCCAGCAAAATCGGGGGGATCGCTGAAGCTTTCTTT. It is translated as CASKIGGIAEAFF.

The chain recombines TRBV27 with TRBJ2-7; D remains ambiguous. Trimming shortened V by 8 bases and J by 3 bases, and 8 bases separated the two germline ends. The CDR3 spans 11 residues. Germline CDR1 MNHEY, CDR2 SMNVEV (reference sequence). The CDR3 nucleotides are TGTGCCAGCCGTACGGGCTACGAGCAGTACTTC. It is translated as CASRTGYEQYF.

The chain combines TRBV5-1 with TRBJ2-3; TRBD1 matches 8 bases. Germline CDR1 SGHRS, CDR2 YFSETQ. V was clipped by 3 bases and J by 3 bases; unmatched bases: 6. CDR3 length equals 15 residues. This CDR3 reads CASSSRTGPTDTQYF. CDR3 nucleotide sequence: TGCGCCAGCAGCTCAAGGACAGGGCCGACAGATACGCAGTATTTT.